Listed here are 5 T cell receptor beta chains from one sample, sequenced in a study of shared clonotypes between healthy human individuals (dated by TCRdb to 2019 to 2021). Library generation was performed with the immunoSEQ multiplex PCR assay. The immuneACCESS repertoire file appears here via TCRdb, limited to in-frame rearrangements. These files lack a portion of the clones; in checked studies, under half of the deficit traces to unresolved V genes, and the cause of the others is not known. The sample includes 950,000 to 1,200,000 clones, with about 72% observed a single time. Roughly 0.83% of the sample is taken by the ten largest. The sequenced sample was memory CD4+ T cells from PBMCs. The sample's cell subset or site label is to be understood as: CD45RA-negative fraction. These receptors were obtained from a man aged 18 to 29 in good health. Some clones in this sample may be carry-over from other donors' samples.

This clone was counted many times. V and J are TRBV5-1 and TRBJ1-4; D not certain. The germline V and J ends were trimmed by 2 bases and 4 bases, with 12 bases remaining between them. The CDR3 is made up of 15 amino acids. The germline gives CDR1 SGHRS, CDR2 YFSETQ. The CDR3, as DNA: TGCGCCAGCAGCTTTGGGCCGGATGGTAATGAAAAACTGTTTTTT. Its protein is CASSFGPDGNEKLFF.

This clone was counted only a few times. This chain connects TRBV11-1 to TRBJ1-2, with D tentatively TRBD1 (5 bases). From germline, CDR1 is SGHAT and CDR2 FQDESV (reference sequence). The CDR3 has 16 residues. V was cut by 6 bases and J by 4 bases, with 21 bases left in between. CDR3 sequence reads: CASRPGGFVGGYGYTF. The CDR3 bases are TGTGCCAGCAGACCCGGCGGCTTTGTGGGGGGCTATGGCTACACCTTC.

The gene calls are TRBV27 and TRBJ2-7, with 10 bases lining up with TRBD2. Germline CDR1 reads MNHEY; CDR2 reads SMNVEV (reference sequence). The CDR3 totals 16 residues. Germline trimming cut 5 bases from V and 0 bases from J; bases unmatched to any gene: 7. The chain's CDR3 is CASSADSGGTSYEQYF. CDR3 sequence (DNA): TGTGCCAGCAGTGCCGATAGCGGGGGGACCTCCTACGAGCAGTACTTC.

With regard to this clone: The sample has other DNA sequences that encode this CDR3 too. V gene TRBV5-1 combines with J gene TRBJ1-1; the D is unclear. Trimming removed 0 bases from V and 4 bases from J, with 10 bases in between. Germline CDR1 and CDR2: SGHRS and YFSETQ. CDR3 size: 14 residues. CDR3 amino acids: CASSLEGGRTEAFF. CDR3 DNA: TGCGCCAGCAGCTTGGAGGGCGGGCGCACTGAAGCTTTCTTT.

This chain joins TRBV2 and TRBJ2-2, with 8 positions matching TRBD2. The CDR3 covers 14 residues. Unmatched junction bases numbered 6, after V lost 8 bases and J lost 4 bases. Germline-derived CDR1 and CDR2 are SNHLY and FYNNEI. CDR3 amino acids: CASQREMATGELFF. For the CDR3, the DNA is TGTGCCAGCCAGCGGGAGATGGCCACCGGGGAGCTGTTTTTT.